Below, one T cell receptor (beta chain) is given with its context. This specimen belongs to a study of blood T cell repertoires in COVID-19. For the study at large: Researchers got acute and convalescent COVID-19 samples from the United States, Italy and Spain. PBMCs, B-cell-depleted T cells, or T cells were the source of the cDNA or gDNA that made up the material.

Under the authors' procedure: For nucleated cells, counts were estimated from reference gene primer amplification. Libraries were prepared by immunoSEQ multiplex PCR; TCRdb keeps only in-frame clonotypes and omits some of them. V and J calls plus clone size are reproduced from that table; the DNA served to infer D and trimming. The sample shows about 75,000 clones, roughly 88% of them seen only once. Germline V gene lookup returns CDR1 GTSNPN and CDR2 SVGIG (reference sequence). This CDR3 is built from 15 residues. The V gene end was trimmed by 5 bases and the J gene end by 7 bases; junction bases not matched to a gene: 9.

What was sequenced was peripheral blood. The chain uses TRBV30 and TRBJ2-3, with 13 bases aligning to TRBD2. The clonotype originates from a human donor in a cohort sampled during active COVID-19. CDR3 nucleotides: TGTGCCTGGGGGGGACTAGCGGGGAAGAGGAATACGCAGTATTTT. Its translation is CAWGGLAGKRNTQYF.